The clone carrying this TCR beta chain occurred a few times. What it recognizes is unknown. Assay: immunoSEQ multiplex PCR; the TCRdb copy retains only in-frame clones and omits some. The table has 80,000 to 100,000 clones, about four fifths seen once. The CDR3 runs to 11 residues. After removal of 3 bases from V and 10 bases from J, the junction contained 1 base not matched to a gene. Germline CDR1 and CDR2: SEHNR and FQNEAQ (reference sequence). Every patient relapsed after autologous stem cell transplantation, and brentuximab vedotin exposure varied. Complete response, partial response or progressive disease constituted the best responses recorded. The data are from a study of PD-1 blockade in classical Hodgkin lymphoma. Whole-study context: Nivolumab dosing for patients was 3 mg/kg, administered intravenously every 2 weeks.

General observations from the study: There remain no defined causes for the repertoire differences, which possibly reflect disease activity or prior therapy. According to reports, newly diagnosed patients had lower baseline TCR diversity than healthy donors, and relapsed/refractory patients had lower baseline TCR diversity still.

The chain carries TRBV7-9 and TRBJ1-2; 8 nucleotides align to TRBD1. Sequenced here: peripheral blood mononuclear cells (PBMCs), sampled before the second cycle of nivolumab. The sequence was collected from a human donor with classical Hodgkin lymphoma. The CDR3 here is CASSLDRDYTF. The CDR3 coding sequence is TGTGCCAGCAGCTTGGACAGGGACTACACCTTC.